The next 27 T cell receptor beta chains were all read from a single sample in a study of blood T cell repertoires in COVID-19. Measured with immunoSEQ multiplex PCR; TCRdb has only the in-frame clones, and not every one. The sample carries approximately 50,000 clones, about 91% recorded once. Input material: peripheral blood. The receptors were gathered from a man aged 45-65 years with active COVID-19.

This rearrangement joins TRBV13 to TRBJ2-3; 14 nucleotides match TRBD2. The germline V gene has CDR1 PRHDT and CDR2 FYEKMQ (reference sequence). The junction had 11 bases not matched to a gene; V was cut back by 2 bases and J by 1 base. This CDR3 region has 20 residues. The CDR3 DNA reads TGTGCCAGCAGCTTAAGGGCCGGGACTAGCGGGAGTTTTCGCACAGATACGCAGTATTTT. It yields the protein CASSLRAGTSGSFRTDTQYF.

The rearrangement links TRBV5-1 to TRBJ1-1; 7 nucleotides match TRBD1. CDR1 SGHRS and CDR2 YFSETQ come from the germline V gene. There are 15 residues in the CDR3. Trimming removed 1 base from V and 2 bases from J; junction bases left unmatched: 5. In nucleotides, the CDR3 is TGCGCCAGCAGCTTGTTCGACAGGGACAACACTGAAGCTTTCTTT. Protein product: CASSLFDRDNTEAFF. Variable domain in full (rest from reference TRBV5-1 and TRBJ1-1): KAGVTQTPRYLIKTRGQQVTLSCSPISGHRSVSWYQQTPGQGLQFLFEYFSETQRNKGNFPGRFSGRQFSNSRSEMNVSTLELGDSALYLCASSLFDRDNTEAFFGQGTRLTVV.

This chain uses TRBV3-1 (or the pseudogene TRBV3-2) with TRBJ2-3; D is unresolved. V lost 5 bases and J 6 bases, leaving 6 bases between the germline ends. The CDR3 has 11 amino acids. CDR1 and CDR2 from the germline V gene are LGHDT and YNNKEL (reference sequence). The CDR3 DNA is TGTGCCAGCAGCGTGCGGGATACGCAGTATTTT. Encoded protein: CASSVRDTQYF.

This rearrangement joins TRBV11-2 to TRBJ2-7; the D gene is possibly TRBD1 (6 bases). The CDR3 extends over 13 amino acids. Trimming stripped 3 bases from V and 3 bases from J, with 9 bases between. Germline assignment: CDR1 SGHAT and CDR2 FQNNGV. CDR3 sequence reads: CASSLGQNYEQYF. The CDR3 region has the DNA TGTGCCAGCAGCTTGGGACAAAACTACGAGCAGTACTTC.

J is TRBJ2-1 and V is TRBV5-1; 13 bases agree with TRBD2. CDR1 is SGHRS, CDR2 YFSETQ, per germline. The CDR3 is made up of 15 amino acids. V lost 4 bases, J lost 6 bases, and 4 bases stayed unmatched. The CDR3 region is CASSPTSGGANEQFF. For the CDR3, the DNA is TGCGCCAGCAGCCCCACTAGCGGGGGGGCCAATGAGCAGTTCTTC.

In its sample, this clone was seen once. V usage is TRBV9 and J usage is TRBJ2-2; D gene ambiguous. The CDR3 is 12 residues long. Between the trimmed V and J ends, which lost 2 bases and 7 bases, there was a span of 6 bases. CDR1 is SGDLS, CDR2 YYNGEE, per germline. Written as DNA, the CDR3 is TGTGCCAGCAGCGTGGCAGGCGGGGAGCTGTTTTTT. This codes for CASSVAGGELFF.

This chain connects TRBV5-1 to TRBJ1-1; no clear D. V was shortened by 1 base and J by 3 bases, with 13 bases between the two germline ends. This CDR3 spans 15 amino acids. CDR1 is SGHRS, CDR2 YFSETQ, per germline. CDR3 coding DNA: TGCGCCAGCAGCTTGAATCCCCGCTCGGACACTGAAGCTTTCTTT. This codes for CASSLNPRSDTEAFF.

V and J are TRBV28 and TRBJ2-2; D is uncertain. Germline CDR1 reads MDHEN; CDR2 reads SYDVKM. There are 11 residues in the CDR3. The V end lost 5 bases, the J end lost 8 bases, and 6 bases lay between the germline ends. CDR3 amino acids: CASSLLGELFF. DNA for the CDR3: TGTGCCAGCAGTCTTCTAGGGGAGCTGTTTTTT.

The chain is built from TRBV4-3 and TRBJ2-1; perhaps TRBD2 as D (5 bases). The V gene's germline CDR1 is LGHNA and CDR2 YSLEER. Between the trimmed V and J ends, which lost 1 base and 0 bases, there was a span of 7 bases. The CDR3 sequence is 15 residues long. CDR3: CASSQVTSSYNEQFF. In DNA, the CDR3 is TGCGCCAGCAGCCAAGTAACTAGCTCCTACAATGAGCAGTTCTTC.

The chain is built from TRBV24-1 and TRBJ2-7; 8 nucleotides match TRBD1. CDR1 is KGHDR and CDR2 is SFDVKD in the germline V gene. The CDR3 totals 14 residues. V was pared by 7 bases and J by 3 bases, with 7 bases of the junction left unmatched. The CDR3 DNA follows: TGTGCCACCAGGGGGGATGACAGGGGCTACGAGCAGTACTTC. This sequence encodes CATRGDDRGYEQYF.

The gene calls are TRBV12-3 or TRBV12-4 and TRBJ1-2; maybe TRBD1 (5 bases). The ends were cut back, 2 bases at V and 7 bases at J, with 11 bases in the middle. This CDR3 has 13 amino acids. Here the CDR3 DNA reads TGTGCCAGCAGTTTACAGGGAACTGGTGGCTACACCTTC. Protein product: CASSLQGTGGYTF.

The count of this clone is one. CDR3 sequence: CASSMTSESYNEQFF. CDR3 bases: TGCGCCAGCAGCATGACTAGCGAGTCCTACAATGAGCAGTTCTTC. The gene calls are TRBV5-1 and TRBJ2-1, with 8 bases identical to TRBD2. The CDR3 consists of 15 residues. V lost 4 bases and J lost 1; bases outside the gene matches: 4. Germline V gene lookup returns CDR1 SGHRS and CDR2 YFSETQ.

The chain is built from TRBV7-2 and TRBJ2-3; D might be TRBD2 (6 bases). The CDR3 has 14 amino acids. Per the germline V gene, CDR1 is SGHTA and CDR2 is FQGNSA. Deletions cut 5 bases from V and 2 bases from J, with 11 bases between. CDR3 amino acids: CASSRGLYTDTQYF. Here the CDR3 DNA reads TGTGCCAGCAGCCGGGGACTTTACACAGATACGCAGTATTTT.

The V call is TRBV7-6, the J call TRBJ2-2, with TRBD2 as a possible D gene (6 bases). V lost 2 bases and J lost 4, with 14 bases in between. CDR1 and CDR2 from the germline V gene are SGHVS and FNYEAQ. The CDR3 covers 16 residues. CDR3 nucleotides: TGTGCCAGCAGCTTAAGAACGGGAGCGGGCACCGGGGAGCTGTTTTTT. Encoded protein: CASSLRTGAGTGELFF.

The V call is TRBV5-1, the J call TRBJ2-1; 9 bases map to TRBD2. The J segment lost 5 bases and the V segment lost 4 bases, leaving 7 bases of the junction unmatched. The CDR3 contains 15 residues. Germline V gives CDR1 SGHRS, CDR2 YFSETQ. The CDR3 DNA is TGCGCCAGCAGCGACTGGACTAGCGTTAACAATGAGCAGTTCTTC. Protein: CASSDWTSVNNEQFF.

The chain combines TRBV7-9 with TRBJ1-1; perhaps TRBD1 as D (6 bases). Between the trimmed V and J ends, which lost 2 bases and 6 bases, there was a span of 19 bases. CDR1 is SEHNR and CDR2 is FQNEAQ in the germline V gene (reference sequence). The CDR3 covers 16 residues. The CDR3 sequence: CASSLLQGILSAEAFF. The CDR3, as DNA: TGTGCCAGCAGCTTATTGCAGGGGATACTTAGCGCTGAAGCTTTCTTT.

The chain uses TRBV19 and TRBJ2-3, with D tentatively TRBD1 (5 bases). Germline CDR1 reads LNHDA; CDR2 reads SQIVND (reference sequence). V lost 6 bases and J lost 4, with 14 bases in between. CDR3 size: 14 residues. CDR3 bases: TGTGCCAGTAGCACCGACCAAGGGGCAGATACGCAGTATTTT. As protein: CASSTDQGADTQYF.

This rearrangement joins TRBV3-1 (or the pseudogene TRBV3-2) to TRBJ1-2; no clear D. The CDR3 loop spans 14 amino acids. Germline V gene data show CDR1 as LGHDT and CDR2 as YNNKEL (reference sequence). Deletions cut 0 bases from V and 7 bases from J, with 12 bases between. CDR3 region: CASSQDSGFRGYTF. CDR3 nucleotide sequence: TGTGCCAGCAGCCAAGATTCCGGGTTTCGTGGCTACACCTTC.

The count of this clone is one. This sequence joins TRBV12-2 and TRBJ2-3; TRBD2 was called by the table and not checked on the DNA. TRBV12-2 is marked as a pseudogene. The CDR3 spans 16 residues. The chain's CDR3 is CASRLAPGGGTDTQYF. The CDR3 DNA is TGTGCAAGTCGCTTAGCCCCCGGGGGGGGGACAGATACGCAGTATTTT.

V gene TRBV7-2 combines with J gene TRBJ1-6, with D maybe TRBD1 (6 bases). CDR1 and CDR2 from the germline V gene are SGHTA and FQGNSA. The V end was cut by 6 bases, the J end by 11 bases, with 14 bases between. The CDR3 extends over 13 amino acids. The CDR3, as DNA: TGTGCCAGCAGTGATCACAGGGCGACACCCCTCCACTTT. Its protein product is CASSDHRATPLHF.

The DNA for the CDR3 is TGTGCCAGCAGTCTAAGCGGGAGGCGTGCCTCCGTCACAGATACGCAGTATTTT. Translating it yields CASSLSGRRASVTDTQYF. This rearrangement joins TRBV3-1 (or the pseudogene TRBV3-2) to TRBJ2-3; 9 bases are shared with TRBD2. J was trimmed by 2 bases and V by 6 bases; bases with no gene match: 15. The CDR3 sequence is 18 residues long. Germline V gene lookup returns CDR1 LGHDT and CDR2 YNNKEL (reference sequence).

The rearrangement uses TRBV5-4 and TRBJ2-1, with D tentatively TRBD1 (6 bases). The germline V gene encodes CDR1 SGHNT and CDR2 YYREEE (reference sequence). This CDR3 has 16 residues. V was clipped by 3 bases and J by 7 bases, with 20 bases between them. CDR3 DNA: TGTGCCAGCAGCTCGCCCACAGAGGGGGTCGGGAATGAGCAGTTCTTC. This encodes CASSSPTEGVGNEQFF.

CDR3: CASSLSPAGITDTQYF. Here the CDR3 DNA reads TGTGCCAGCAGCTTAAGCCCAGCGGGGATCACAGATACGCAGTATTTT. The chain couples TRBV7-9 to TRBJ2-3, with 7 nucleotides matching TRBD2. Per the germline V gene, CDR1 is SEHNR and CDR2 is FQNEAQ (reference sequence). The V and J ends lost 2 bases and 2 bases, in that order; junction bases with no gene match: 7. There are 16 residues in the CDR3.

The rearrangement uses TRBV24-1 and TRBJ1-2; 12 nucleotides agree with TRBD1. This CDR3 has 15 amino acids. The germline V gene encodes CDR1 KGHDR and CDR2 SFDVKD. V shed 1 base and J 7 bases; nucleotides not matched to a gene: 3. The CDR3 region has the DNA TGTGCCACCAGTGATTTCGGGACAGGGGGCTCTGGCTACACCTTC. It encodes CATSDFGTGGSGYTF.

The chain combines TRBV11-2 with TRBJ2-7, with TRBD2 identical over 14 bases. This CDR3 spans 19 amino acids. V gave up 5 bases and J gave up 0 bases; unmatched junction bases: 12. Looked up from germline, CDR1 is SGHAT and CDR2 is FQNNGV. In nucleotides, the CDR3 is TGTGCCAGCAGCCATGCGGGACTAGCGGGAGTTCTTAACTCCTACGAGCAGTACTTC. Residues: CASSHAGLAGVLNSYEQYF.

The CDR3, as DNA: TGTGCCAGCAGCGTAGAGGGACTAGGTTACAATGAGCAGTTCTTC. It yields the protein CASSVEGLGYNEQFF. This chain links TRBV9 with TRBJ2-1; 8 nucleotides match TRBD2. This CDR3 contains 15 residues. Germline V CDR1 and CDR2: SGDLS, YYNGEE. Losses at the gene ends were 0 bases for V and 4 bases for J; bases not matched to a gene: 3.

This clone was seen only a few times. CDR3 amino acids: CAIRGGLSNEQFF. CDR3 DNA: TGTGCCATCAGGGGGGGACTGTCAAATGAGCAGTTCTTC. This sequence joins TRBV10-3 and TRBJ2-1, with D maybe TRBD2 (6 bases). V lost 6 bases and J 7 bases, leaving 13 bases between the germline ends. The CDR3 spans 13 residues. Germline V CDR1 and CDR2: ENHRY, SYGVKD.